The source of this T cell receptor beta chain is a study of cytotoxic CD8 clonotypes in ibrutinib-treated CLL. Study at large: Among patients, around 25 responded partially and 2 completely; some 15 then stayed remitted and around 12 progressed after median roughly 73 months.

The repertoire was sequenced with immunoSEQ multiplex PCR; TCRdb's copy has only in-frame clones and lacks some. Among 130,000 or so clones listed, around 80% were seen once. Note on this clone: What it recognizes is unknown.

CDR3 length: 13 amino acids. Germline V CDR1 and CDR2: SSHAT, FNYEAQ (reference sequence). Deletions cut 5 bases from V and 5 bases from J, with 9 bases between. Findings of the study overall: Clonality increased at ibrutinib response, then returned toward baseline at progression. Treatment left the uncommon public clonotypes either contracted or stable in frequency.

This chain links TRBV7-7 with TRBJ2-2, with D unresolved. Sequenced material: PBMCs, taken after 12 months of ibrutinib treatment. The sequence was collected from a human donor with chronic lymphocytic leukemia. The CDR3 protein is CASSPKDTGELFF. The CDR3 DNA follows: TGTGCCAGCAGCCCGAAGGATACCGGGGAGCTGTTTTTT.